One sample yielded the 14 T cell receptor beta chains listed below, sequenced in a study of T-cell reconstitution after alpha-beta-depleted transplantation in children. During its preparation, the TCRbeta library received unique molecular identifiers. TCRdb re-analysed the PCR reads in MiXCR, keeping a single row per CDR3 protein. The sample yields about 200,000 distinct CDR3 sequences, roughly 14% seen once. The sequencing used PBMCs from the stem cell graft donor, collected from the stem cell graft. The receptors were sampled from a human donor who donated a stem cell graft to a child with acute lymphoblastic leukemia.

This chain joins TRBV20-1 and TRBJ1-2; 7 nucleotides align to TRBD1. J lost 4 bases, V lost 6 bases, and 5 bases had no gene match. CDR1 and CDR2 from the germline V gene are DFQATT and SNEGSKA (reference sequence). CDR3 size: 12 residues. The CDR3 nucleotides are TGCAGTGCGAACAGGGGTGGCTATGGCTACACCTTC. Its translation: CSANRGGYGYTF.

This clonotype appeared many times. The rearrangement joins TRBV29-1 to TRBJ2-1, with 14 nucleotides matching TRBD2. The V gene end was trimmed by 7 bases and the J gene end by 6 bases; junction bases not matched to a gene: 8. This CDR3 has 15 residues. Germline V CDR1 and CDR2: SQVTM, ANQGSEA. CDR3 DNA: TGCAGCGCTACCCGCGGGACTAGCGGGAGCAATGAGCAGTTCTTC. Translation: CSATRGTSGSNEQFF.

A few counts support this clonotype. In nucleotides, the CDR3 is TGTGCCAGCAGCCGAAGACAGGGGGTAAGCCGCAATCAGCCCCAGCATTTT. Its translation: CASSRRQGVSRNQPQHF. This chain connects TRBV7-8 to TRBJ1-5; 9 nucleotides agree with TRBD1. The CDR3 is made up of 17 amino acids. J was trimmed by 2 bases and V by 5 bases; bases with no gene match: 10. CDR1 is SGHVS and CDR2 is FQNEAQ in the germline V gene. Together with reference TRBV7-8 and TRBJ1-5, the CDR3 gives the full variable domain: GAGVSQSPRYKVAKRGQDVALRCDPISGHVSLFWYQQALGQGPEFLTYFQNEAQLDKSGLPSDRFFAERPEGSVSTLKIQRTQQEDSAVYLCASSRRQGVSRNQPQHFGDGTRLSIL.

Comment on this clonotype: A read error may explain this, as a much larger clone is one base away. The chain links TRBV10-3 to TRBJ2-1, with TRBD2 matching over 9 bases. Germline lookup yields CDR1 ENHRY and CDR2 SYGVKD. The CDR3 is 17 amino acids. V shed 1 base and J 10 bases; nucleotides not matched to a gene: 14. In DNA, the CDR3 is TGTGCCATCAGTGAGTACGCGGGAGGGAGGACCGGTGACGAGCAGTTCTTC. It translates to CAISEYAGGRTGDEQFF.

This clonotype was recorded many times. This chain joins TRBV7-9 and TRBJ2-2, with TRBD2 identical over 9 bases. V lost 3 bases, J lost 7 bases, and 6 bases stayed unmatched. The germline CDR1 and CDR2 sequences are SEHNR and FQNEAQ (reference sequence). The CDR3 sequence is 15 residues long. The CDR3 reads CASSFRTSDSGELFF. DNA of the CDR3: TGTGCCAGCAGCTTCCGGACTAGCGACAGCGGGGAGCTGTTTTTT.

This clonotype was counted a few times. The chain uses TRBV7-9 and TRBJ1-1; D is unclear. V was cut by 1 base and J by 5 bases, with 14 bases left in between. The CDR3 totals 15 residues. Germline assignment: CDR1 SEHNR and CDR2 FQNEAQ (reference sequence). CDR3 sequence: CASSLEPGPWTEAFF. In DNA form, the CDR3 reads TGTGCCAGCAGCTTAGAACCCGGACCTTGGACTGAAGCTTTCTTT.

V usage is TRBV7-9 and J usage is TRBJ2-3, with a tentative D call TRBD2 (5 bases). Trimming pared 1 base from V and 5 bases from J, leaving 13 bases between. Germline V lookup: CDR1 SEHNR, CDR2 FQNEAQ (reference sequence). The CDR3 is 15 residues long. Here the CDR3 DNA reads TGTGCCAGCAGCTTAGATGTGGGAGCCTTAGATACGCAGTATTTT. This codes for CASSLDVGALDTQYF.

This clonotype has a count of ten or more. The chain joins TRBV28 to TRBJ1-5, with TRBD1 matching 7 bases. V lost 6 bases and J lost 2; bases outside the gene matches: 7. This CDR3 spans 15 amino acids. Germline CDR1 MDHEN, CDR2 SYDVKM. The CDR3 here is CASSTGVRGNQPQHF. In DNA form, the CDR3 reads TGTGCCAGCAGCACAGGGGTTCGGGGCAATCAGCCCCAGCATTTT.

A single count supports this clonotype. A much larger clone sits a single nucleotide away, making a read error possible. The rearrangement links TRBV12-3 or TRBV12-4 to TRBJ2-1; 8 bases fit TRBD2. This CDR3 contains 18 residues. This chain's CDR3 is CACSLGLLAGGRYNEQFF. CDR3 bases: TGTGCCTGCAGTTTAGGGCTCTTGGCGGGAGGCCGCTACAATGAGCAGTTCTTC.

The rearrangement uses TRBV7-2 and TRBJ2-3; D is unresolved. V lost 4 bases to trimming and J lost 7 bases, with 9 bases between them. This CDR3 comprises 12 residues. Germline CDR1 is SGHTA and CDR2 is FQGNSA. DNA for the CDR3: TGTGCCAGCAGCTCTCCTGCGAATACGCAGTATTTT. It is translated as CASSSPANTQYF. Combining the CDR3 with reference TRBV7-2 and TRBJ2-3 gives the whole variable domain GAGVSQSPSNKVTEKGKDVELRCDPISGHTALYWYRQSLGQGLEFLIYFQGNSAPDKSGLPSDRFSAERTGGSVSTLTIQRTQQEDSAVYLCASSSPANTQYFGPGTRLTVL.

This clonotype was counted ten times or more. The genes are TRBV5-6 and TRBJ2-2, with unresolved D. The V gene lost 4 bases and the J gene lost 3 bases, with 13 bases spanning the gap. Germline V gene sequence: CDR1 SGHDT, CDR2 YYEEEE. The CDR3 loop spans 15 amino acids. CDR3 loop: CASSVSQWYTGELFF. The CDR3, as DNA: TGTGCCAGCAGCGTGTCCCAGTGGTACACCGGGGAGCTGTTTTTT.

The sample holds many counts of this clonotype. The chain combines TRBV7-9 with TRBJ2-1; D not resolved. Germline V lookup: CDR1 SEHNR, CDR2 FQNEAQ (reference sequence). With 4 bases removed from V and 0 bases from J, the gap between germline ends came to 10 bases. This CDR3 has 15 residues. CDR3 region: CASSWASSSYNEQFF. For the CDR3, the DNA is TGTGCCAGCAGCTGGGCGTCTAGCTCCTACAATGAGCAGTTCTTC.

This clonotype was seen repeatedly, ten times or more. The CDR3 DNA is TGCGCCAGCAGCTCAAACCAAGCGGGAGCAGCGGATACGCAGTATTTT. It yields the protein CASSSNQAGAADTQYF. The chain links TRBV5-1 to TRBJ2-3, with TRBD2 matching over 8 bases. This CDR3 comprises 16 residues. V was pared by 3 bases and J by 6 bases, with 12 bases of the junction left unmatched. Looked up from germline, CDR1 is SGHRS and CDR2 is YFSETQ.

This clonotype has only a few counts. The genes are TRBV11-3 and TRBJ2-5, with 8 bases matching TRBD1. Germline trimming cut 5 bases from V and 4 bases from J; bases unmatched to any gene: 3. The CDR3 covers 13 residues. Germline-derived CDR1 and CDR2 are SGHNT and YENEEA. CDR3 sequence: CASSQGARETQYF. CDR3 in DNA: TGTGCCAGCAGCCAGGGGGCTCGAGAGACCCAGTACTTC. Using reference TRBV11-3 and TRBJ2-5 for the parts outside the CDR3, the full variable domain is EAGVVQSPRYKIIEKKQPVAFWCNPISGHNTLYWYLQNLGQGPELLIRYENEEAVDDSQLPKDRFSAERLKGVDSTLKIQPAELGDSAVYLCASSQGARETQYFGPGTRLLVL.